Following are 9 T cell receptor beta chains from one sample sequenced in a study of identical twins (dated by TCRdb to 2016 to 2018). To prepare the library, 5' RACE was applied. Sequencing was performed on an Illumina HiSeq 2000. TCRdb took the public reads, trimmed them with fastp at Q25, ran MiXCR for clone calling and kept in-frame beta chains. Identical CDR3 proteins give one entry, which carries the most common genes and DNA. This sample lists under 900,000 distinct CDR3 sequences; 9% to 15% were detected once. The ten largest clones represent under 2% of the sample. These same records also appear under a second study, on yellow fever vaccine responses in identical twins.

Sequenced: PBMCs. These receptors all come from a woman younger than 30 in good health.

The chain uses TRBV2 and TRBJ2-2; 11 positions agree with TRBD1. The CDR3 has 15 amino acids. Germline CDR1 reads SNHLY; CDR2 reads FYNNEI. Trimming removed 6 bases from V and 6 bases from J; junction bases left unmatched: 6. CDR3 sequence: CASSHKGQGAGELFF. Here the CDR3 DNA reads TGTGCCAGCAGCCATAAGGGACAGGGGGCCGGGGAGCTGTTTTTT. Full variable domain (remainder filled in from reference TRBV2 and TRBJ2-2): EPEVTQTPSHQVTQMGQEVILRCVPISNHLYFYWYRQILGQKVEFLVSFYNNEISEKSEIFDDQFSVERPDGSNFTLKIRSTKLEDSAMYFCASSHKGQGAGELFFGEGSRLTVL.

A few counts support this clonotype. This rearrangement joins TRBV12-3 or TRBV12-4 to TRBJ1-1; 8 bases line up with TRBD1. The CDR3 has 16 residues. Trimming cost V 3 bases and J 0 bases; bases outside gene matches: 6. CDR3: CASSLRETGVNTEAFF. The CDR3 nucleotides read TGTGCCAGCAGTTTGAGGGAGACAGGGGTGAACACTGAAGCTTTCTTT.

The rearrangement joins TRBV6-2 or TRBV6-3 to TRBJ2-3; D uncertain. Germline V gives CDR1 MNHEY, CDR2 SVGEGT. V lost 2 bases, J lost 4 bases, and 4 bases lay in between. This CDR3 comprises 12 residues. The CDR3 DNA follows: TGTGCCAGCAGTTACCCGTCAGATACGCAGTATTTT. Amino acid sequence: CASSYPSDTQYF.

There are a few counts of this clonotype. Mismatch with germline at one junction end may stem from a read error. CDR3 sequence (DNA): TGTGCCATCACTGAGACAGGGGCCGGGGAGCTGTTTTTT. Its translation: CAITETGAGELFF. This chain uses TRBV10-3 with TRBJ2-2; 8 bases are a match to TRBD1. The CDR3 spans 13 residues. From germline, CDR1 is ENHRY and CDR2 SYGVKD.

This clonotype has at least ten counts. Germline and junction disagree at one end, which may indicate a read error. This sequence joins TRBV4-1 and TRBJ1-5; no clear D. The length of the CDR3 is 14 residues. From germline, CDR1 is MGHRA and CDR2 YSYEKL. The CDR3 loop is CASSQGNSNQPQHF. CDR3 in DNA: TGTGCCAGCAGCCAAGGGAATTCGAATCAGCCCCAGCATTTT.

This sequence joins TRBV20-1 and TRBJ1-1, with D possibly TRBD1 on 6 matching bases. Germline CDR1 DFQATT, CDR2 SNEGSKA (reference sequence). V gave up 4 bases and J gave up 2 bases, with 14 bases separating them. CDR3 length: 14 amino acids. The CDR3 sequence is CSAIRDTVNTEAFF. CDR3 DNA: TGCAGTGCTATCCGGGACACGGTAAACACTGAAGCTTTCTTT.

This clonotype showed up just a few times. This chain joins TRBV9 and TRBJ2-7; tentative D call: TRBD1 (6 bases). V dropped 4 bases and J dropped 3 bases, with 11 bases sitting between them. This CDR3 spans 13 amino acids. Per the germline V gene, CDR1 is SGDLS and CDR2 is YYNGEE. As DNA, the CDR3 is TGTGCCAGCAGCCCGGACAGTGACTACGAGCAGTACTTC. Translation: CASSPDSDYEQYF. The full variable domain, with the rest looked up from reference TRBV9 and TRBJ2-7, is DSGVTQTPKHLITATGQRVTLRCSPRSGDLSVYWYQQSLDQGLQFLIQYYNGEERAKGNILERFSAQQFPDLHSELNLSSLELGDSALYFCASSPDSDYEQYFGPGTRLTVT.

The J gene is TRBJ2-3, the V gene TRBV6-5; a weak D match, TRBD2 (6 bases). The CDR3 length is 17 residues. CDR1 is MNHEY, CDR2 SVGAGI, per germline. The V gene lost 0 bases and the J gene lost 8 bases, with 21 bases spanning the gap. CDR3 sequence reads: CASSYSSPSLVGGTQYF. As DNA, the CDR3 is TGTGCCAGCAGTTACTCGAGTCCAAGCTTAGTCGGGGGTACGCAGTATTTT.

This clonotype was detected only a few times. The CDR3 is CATRPEQENTEAFF. The CDR3 nucleotides are TGTGCCACCAGACCCGAACAGGAGAACACTGAAGCTTTCTTT. The chain has TRBV24-1 and TRBJ1-1; D is perhaps TRBD1 (5 bases). The V gene's germline CDR1 is KGHDR and CDR2 SFDVKD. The CDR3 runs 14 residues. Trimming stripped 7 bases from V and 1 base from J, with 12 bases between.